This TCR beta chain stems from a study of patients and donors after allogeneic stem cell transplantation. MiXCR, applied by TCRdb to the RT-PCR reads, yields one record per CDR3 protein. The sample lists more than 150,000 distinct CDR3 sequences, 24% occurring once. The origin of this receptor is a human donor who was either an allogeneic HSCT recipient or a stem cell or donor lymphocyte infusion donor (not recorded which). It is not recorded whose cells these are; they may come from a transplant donor. Sequenced material: blood, either unsorted or a sorted T cell fraction (not recorded which).

The CDR3: CSVGQLYEQYF. CDR3 DNA sequence: TGCAGCGTTGGGCAGCTTTACGAGCAGTACTTC. The chain uses TRBV29-1 and TRBJ2-7; D gene ambiguous. CDR1 SQVTM and CDR2 ANQGSEA come from the germline V gene. The CDR3 spans 11 residues. Trimming stripped 4 bases from V and 4 bases from J, with 8 bases between.